This T cell receptor beta chain was documented in a study of cytomegalovirus exposure and HLA in healthy donors. Study-wide points: The productive fraction for most TCR beta V segments was about 90% or about 30% in an earlier analysis.

A multiplex PCR was run with 60 Vbeta primers and 13 Jbeta primers. This table comes from immunoSEQ multiplex PCR, and its TCRdb copy is limited to in-frame clones, with some not included. This sample carries 180,000 or so clones, over 65% of them seen once, and the ten largest clones take less than 1.5%. Comment on this clone: Its antigen remains unknown.

V lost 3 bases to trimming and J lost 0 bases; unmatched junction nucleotides: 8. CDR1 is LGHNA, CDR2 YNFKEQ, per germline. The CDR3 contains 17 residues. What was sequenced was PBMCs. The V gene is TRBV4-2, the J gene TRBJ2-1; 7 positions match TRBD2. The TCR sequence derives from a man aged 18 to 35 in good health and CMV-seronegative. CDR3 sequence (DNA): TGTGCCAGCAGCCAGGAAATACTAGCGAGCTCCTACAATGAGCAGTTCTTC. Translation gives CASSQEILASSYNEQFF.